This T cell receptor beta chain comes out of a study of radiation and T cells in renal cell carcinoma (dated by TCRdb to 2020 to 2021). Background on the whole study: Samples were obtained from a clinical trial, in which 15 Gy stereotactic body radiation therapy was delivered to primary renal cell carcinomas and nephrectomy was performed 4 weeks later. Across all 50 or so samples, 3,800,000 or so unique CDR3 nucleotide sequences encoding about 2.4 million unique CDR3 amino acid sequences were identified. A total of 50 or so samples underwent TCR beta sequencing, made up of about 25 tumors and about 27 peripheral blood samples.

Here is what the overall study found, with its caveats: In blood, the top tumor clonotypes increased between baseline and 2 weeks post-radiation and then shrank by 4 weeks, which suggests that tumor-resident clones expanded only transiently. Changes in the blood repertoire were not tracked past 4 weeks after treatment. The single-armed trial design could not address effects of radiation dose or scheduling on the TCR repertoire. No pretreatment tumor biopsies were available, so the baseline intratumoral presence of clonotypes could not be determined.

The immunoSEQ kit was used, according to the manufacturer's recommendations, to generate TCR beta libraries from genomic DNA. For library preparation, a first multiplex PCR was performed with proprietary primers, followed by a second PCR in which unique barcodes were added, and bead cleanups were performed after each round. Each sample batch included a kit-provided positive control reaction and a negative control reaction. The final libraries were assessed on an Agilent 4200 TapeStation D1000 ScreenTape, pooled by volume, and quantified by qPCR. An Illumina NextSeq500 fitted with a MidOutput 150-cycle cartridge performed the sequencing, running 156 Read1 cycles and 15 Index1 cycles with the kit's custom primers. The pooled library was loaded at approximately 0.98 pM with around 20% PhiX control spiked in. Per the original workflow: Vendor-processed data were analyzed in R, and a clonotype was defined as all T cells sharing the same CDR3 nucleotide sequence. For clone abundance analyses, frequencies were normalized to the 10,000 most abundant clones per sample. Public T cell clones, which averaged fewer than five per sample, were excluded before analysis. An abundance difference of at least 32-fold between compartments was the criterion for calling clonotypes tumor-enriched or baseline blood-enriched. A beta-binomial differential abundance model was used to identify clonotypes that expanded or contracted between blood time points. Similarity between tumor and blood repertoires was quantified using the Baroni-Urbani and Buser coefficient, and groups were compared with two-tailed Wilcoxon tests in R. TCRdb stores this immuneACCESS table with in-frame sequences only. Part of the clones is absent; in the studies checked, under half of the shortfall reflects unresolved V genes, and no reason is known for the rest. V, J and clone size reflect that table, while D and trimming were determined from the DNA. The sample yields roughly 150,000 clones; about 91% were counted once. The ten most abundant clones make up about an eighth of the sample.

As to this clone: The target of this receptor is not known. There are no base qualities to consult, and no much larger clone falls within one base.

The sample's time point label, in plain terms: blood 2 weeks post-SBRT. The treatment or condition label, as the study defines it: 15 Gy SBRT to primary tumor, nephrectomy 4 weeks later. To follow tumor-enriched clonotypes, peripheral blood was collected serially from radiation-treated patients at baseline and again at 2 weeks and 4 weeks after SBRT. Renal cell carcinoma with clear cell pathology was present in all patients. Genomic DNA for TCR sequencing was prepared using the QIAamp DNA Blood Mini Kit (Qiagen). The analyses included just those samples that passed every quality control check. Inclusive of the bounding cysteine and phenylalanine, the CDR3 is 14 residues long. CDR3 DNA only is kept here, 42 bases in frame from base 1. The germline ends are 8 bases apart after V is trimmed by 2 bases and J by 2 bases. Based on the germline V gene, the CDR1 and CDR2 sequences are MNHEY and SVGAGI.

The sequences come from blood, collected from a patient whose treatment included radiotherapy and nephrectomy. This receptor was identified in a woman in her forties or fifties with renal cell carcinoma. The V gene is TRBV6-5 and the J gene is TRBJ2-3; confidence is insufficient to name the D gene. The sequenced DNA: TGTGCCAGCAGTTACAGAACTAACACAGATACGCAGTATTTT. Translated, it reads CASSYRTNTDTQYF.